This T cell receptor (beta chain) was identified during a study of cytomegalovirus exposure and HLA in healthy donors. Whole-study context: The same platform was used for the 130 or so validation repertoires as for the approximately 720 first-cohort repertoires, as reported in a later analysis. Whole-study results and caveats: Cytomegalovirus-associated TCR beta chains were listed, numbering 164. In vitro assays verified that a few CMV-associated chains recognized CMV antigens specifically.

This clone is a singleton in its sample. What it binds is unknown. The donors were members of the validation cohort, which comprised roughly 130 subjects and was separate from the first cohort of 730 or so subjects. Measured with immunoSEQ multiplex PCR; TCRdb has only the in-frame clones, and not every one. The repertoire consists of 300,000 to 450,000 clones, with roughly 89% occurring once and the leading ten covering 0.83%. The clonotype comes from a woman younger than 35 in good health and CMV-seronegative. What was sequenced was PBMCs.

In nucleotides, the CDR3 is TGTGCCAGTAGTCCACGGGGGGATGAGCAGTTCTTC. It encodes CASSPRGDEQFF. The chain joins TRBV19 to TRBJ2-1; TRBD2 matches 7 bases. The CDR3 is made up of 12 amino acids. Germline V lookup: CDR1 LNHDA, CDR2 SQIVND (reference sequence). The ends lost 5 bases at V and 8 bases at J; junction bases unmatched: 3.